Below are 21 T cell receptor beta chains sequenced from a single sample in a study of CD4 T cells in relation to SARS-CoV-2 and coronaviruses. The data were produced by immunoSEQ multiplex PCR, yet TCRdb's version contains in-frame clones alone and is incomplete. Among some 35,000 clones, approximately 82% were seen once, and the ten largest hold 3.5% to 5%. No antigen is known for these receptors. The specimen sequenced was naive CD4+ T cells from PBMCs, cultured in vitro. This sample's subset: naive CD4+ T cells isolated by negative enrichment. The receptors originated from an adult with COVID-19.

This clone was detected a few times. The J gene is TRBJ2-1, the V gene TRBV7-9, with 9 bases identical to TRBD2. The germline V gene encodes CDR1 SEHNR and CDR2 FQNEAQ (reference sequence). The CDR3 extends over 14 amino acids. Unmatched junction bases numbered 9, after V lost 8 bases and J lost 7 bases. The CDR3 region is CASERLAEGNEQFF. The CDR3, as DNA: TGTGCCAGCGAGAGACTAGCGGAGGGGAATGAGCAGTTCTTC.

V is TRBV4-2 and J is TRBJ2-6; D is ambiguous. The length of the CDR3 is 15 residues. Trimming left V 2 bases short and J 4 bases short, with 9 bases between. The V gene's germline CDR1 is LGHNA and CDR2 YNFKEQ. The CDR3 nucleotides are TGTGCCAGCAGCCAACCTTTAAGGGGGGCCAACGTCCTGACTTTC. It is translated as CASSQPLRGANVLTF.

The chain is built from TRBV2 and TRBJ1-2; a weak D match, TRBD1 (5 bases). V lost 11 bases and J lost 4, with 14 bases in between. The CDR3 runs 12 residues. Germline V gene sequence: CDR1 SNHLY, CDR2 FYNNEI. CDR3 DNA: TGTGCCGGCTCCGGGACTGTCTATGGCTACACCTTC. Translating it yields CAGSGTVYGYTF.

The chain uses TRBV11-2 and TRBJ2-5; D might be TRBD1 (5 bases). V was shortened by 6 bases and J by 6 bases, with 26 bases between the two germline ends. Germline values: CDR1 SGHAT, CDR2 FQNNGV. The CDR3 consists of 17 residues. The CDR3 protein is CASSSIYQGFTIQTQYF. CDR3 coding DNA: TGTGCCAGCAGTTCTATTTACCAGGGATTTACGATACAGACCCAGTACTTC.

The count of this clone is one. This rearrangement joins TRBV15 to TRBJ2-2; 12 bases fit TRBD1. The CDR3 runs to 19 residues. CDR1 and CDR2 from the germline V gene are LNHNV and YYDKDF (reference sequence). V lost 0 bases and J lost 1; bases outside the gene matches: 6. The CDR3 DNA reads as TGTGCCACCAGCAGAGATCTCCGGGACAGGGGGCAGAACACCGGGGAGCTGTTTTTT. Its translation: CATSRDLRDRGQNTGELFF.

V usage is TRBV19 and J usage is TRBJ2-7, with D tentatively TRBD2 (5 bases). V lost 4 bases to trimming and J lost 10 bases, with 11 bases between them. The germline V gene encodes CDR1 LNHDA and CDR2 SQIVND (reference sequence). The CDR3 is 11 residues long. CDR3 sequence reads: CASSTGLTQYF. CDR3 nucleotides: TGTGCCAGTAGTACCGGACTCACTCAGTACTTC.

CDR3 DNA sequence: TGCGCCAGCAGCACCTGGGCGGGACTCGGGGAGCAAGAGACCCAGTACTTC. It is translated as CASSTWAGLGEQETQYF. The gene calls are TRBV5-1 and TRBJ2-5; possibly TRBD2 for D (6 bases). Germline V lookup: CDR1 SGHRS, CDR2 YFSETQ. The V and J ends lost 4 bases and 2 bases respectively, with 21 bases between them. The CDR3 is made up of 17 amino acids.

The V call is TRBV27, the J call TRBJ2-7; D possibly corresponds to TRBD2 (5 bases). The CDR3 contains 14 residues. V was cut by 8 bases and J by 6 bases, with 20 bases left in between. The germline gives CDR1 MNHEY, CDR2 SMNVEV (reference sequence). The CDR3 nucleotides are TGTGCCAGCGCTGACCGGACTCCTATCGGCGAGCAGTACTTC. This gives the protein CASADRTPIGEQYF.

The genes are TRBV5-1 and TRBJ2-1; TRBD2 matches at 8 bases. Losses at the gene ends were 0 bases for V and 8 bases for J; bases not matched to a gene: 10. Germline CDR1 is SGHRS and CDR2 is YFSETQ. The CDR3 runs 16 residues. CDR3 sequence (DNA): TGCGCCAGCAGCTTGGCCTTCAGCGGGAGTCTTGATGAGCAGTTCTTC. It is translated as CASSLAFSGSLDEQFF.

CDR3 nucleotide sequence: TGTGCCAGCAGCTTAGACAGGGGGTCTCACAATGAGCAGTTCTTC. It is translated as CASSLDRGSHNEQFF. The rearrangement joins TRBV11-3 to TRBJ2-1, with 7 bases identical to TRBD1. The ends lost 0 bases at V and 5 bases at J; junction bases unmatched: 4. Per the germline V gene, CDR1 is SGHNT and CDR2 is YENEEA. The CDR3 covers 15 residues.

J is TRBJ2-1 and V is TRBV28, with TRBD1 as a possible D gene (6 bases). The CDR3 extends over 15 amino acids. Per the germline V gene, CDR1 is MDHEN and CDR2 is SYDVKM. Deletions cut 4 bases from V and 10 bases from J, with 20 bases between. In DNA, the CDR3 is TGTGCCAGCAGTTCCTCCGGGACACCTAGGCAGGAGCAGTTCTTC. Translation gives CASSSSGTPRQEQFF.

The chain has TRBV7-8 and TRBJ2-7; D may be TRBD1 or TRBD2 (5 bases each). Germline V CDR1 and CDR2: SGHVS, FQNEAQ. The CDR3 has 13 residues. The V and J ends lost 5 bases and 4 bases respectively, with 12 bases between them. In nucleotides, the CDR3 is TGTGCCAGCAGCCAGAGGGGTTGGTACGAGCAGTACTTC. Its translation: CASSQRGWYEQYF. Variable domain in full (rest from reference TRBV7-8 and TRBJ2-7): GAGVSQSPRYKVAKRGQDVALRCDPISGHVSLFWYQQALGQGPEFLTYFQNEAQLDKSGLPSDRFFAERPEGSVSTLKIQRTQQEDSAVYLCASSQRGWYEQYFGPGTRLTVT.

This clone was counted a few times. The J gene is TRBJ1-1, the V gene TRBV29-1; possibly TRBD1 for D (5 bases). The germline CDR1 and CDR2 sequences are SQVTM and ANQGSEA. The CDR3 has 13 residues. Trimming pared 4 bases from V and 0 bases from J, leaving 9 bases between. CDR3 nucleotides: TGCAGCGTTGCCGGCAGGGTGAACACTGAAGCTTTCTTT. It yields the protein CSVAGRVNTEAFF.

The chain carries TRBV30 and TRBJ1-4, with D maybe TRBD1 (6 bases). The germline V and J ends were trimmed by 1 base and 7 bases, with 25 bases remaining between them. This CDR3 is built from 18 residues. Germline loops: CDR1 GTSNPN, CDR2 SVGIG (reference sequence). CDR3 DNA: TGTGCCTGGAGTGGGACAGTGTTCTCAGTCGGGTTGACTGAAAAACTGTTTTTT. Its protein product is CAWSGTVFSVGLTEKLFF.

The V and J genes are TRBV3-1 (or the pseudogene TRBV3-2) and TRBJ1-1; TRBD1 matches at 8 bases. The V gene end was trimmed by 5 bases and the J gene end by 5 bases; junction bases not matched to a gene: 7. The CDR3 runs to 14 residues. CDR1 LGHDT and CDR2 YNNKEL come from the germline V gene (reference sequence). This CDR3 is CASSVSRGQTEAFF. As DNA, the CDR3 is TGTGCCAGCAGCGTTTCCAGGGGGCAAACTGAAGCTTTCTTT.

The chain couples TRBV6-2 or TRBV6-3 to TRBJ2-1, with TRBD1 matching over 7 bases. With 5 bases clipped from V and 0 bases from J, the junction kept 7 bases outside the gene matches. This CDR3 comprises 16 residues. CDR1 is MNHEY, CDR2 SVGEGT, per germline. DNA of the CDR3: TGTGCCAGCAGTGACCGGACAGGTGACTCCTACAATGAGCAGTTCTTC. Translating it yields CASSDRTGDSYNEQFF.

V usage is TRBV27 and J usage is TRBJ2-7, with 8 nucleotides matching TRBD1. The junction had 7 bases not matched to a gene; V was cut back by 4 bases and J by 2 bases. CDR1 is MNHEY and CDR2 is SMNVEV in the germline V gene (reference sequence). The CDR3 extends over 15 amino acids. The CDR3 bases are TGTGCCAGCAGTTACTGGGACAGGACTACCTACGAGCAGTACTTC. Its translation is CASSYWDRTTYEQYF.

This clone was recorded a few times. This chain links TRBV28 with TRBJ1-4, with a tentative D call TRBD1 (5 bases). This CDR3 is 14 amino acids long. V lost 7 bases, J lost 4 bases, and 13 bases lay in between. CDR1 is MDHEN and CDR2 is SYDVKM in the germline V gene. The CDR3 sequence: CASMTARGNEKLFF. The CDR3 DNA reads TGTGCCAGCATGACGGCGAGGGGTAATGAAAAACTGTTTTTT.

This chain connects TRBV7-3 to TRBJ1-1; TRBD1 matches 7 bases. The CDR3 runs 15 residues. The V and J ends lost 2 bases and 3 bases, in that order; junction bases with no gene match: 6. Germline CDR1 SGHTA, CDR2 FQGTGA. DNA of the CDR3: TGTGCCAGCAGCTTAGGGGCAGGGGGTTACACTGAAGCTTTCTTT. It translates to CASSLGAGGYTEAFF.

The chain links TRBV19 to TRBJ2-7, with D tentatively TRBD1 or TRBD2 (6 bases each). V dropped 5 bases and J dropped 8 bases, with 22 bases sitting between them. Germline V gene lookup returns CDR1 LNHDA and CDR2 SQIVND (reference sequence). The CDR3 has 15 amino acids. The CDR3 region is CASSAFGQRAMKQYF. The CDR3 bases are TGTGCCAGTAGTGCATTCGGACAGCGGGCGATGAAGCAGTACTTC.

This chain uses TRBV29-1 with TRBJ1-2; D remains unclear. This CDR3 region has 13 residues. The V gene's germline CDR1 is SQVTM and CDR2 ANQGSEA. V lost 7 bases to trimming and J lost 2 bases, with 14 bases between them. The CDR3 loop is CSAYRGTNYGYTF. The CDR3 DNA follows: TGCAGCGCCTACCGTGGCACAAACTATGGCTACACCTTC. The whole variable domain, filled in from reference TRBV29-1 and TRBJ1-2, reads SAVISQKPSRDICQRGTSLTIQCQVDSQVTMMFWYRQQPGQSLTLIATANQGSEATYESGFVIDKFPISRPNLTFSTLTVSNMSPEDSSIYLCSAYRGTNYGYTFGSGTRLTVV.